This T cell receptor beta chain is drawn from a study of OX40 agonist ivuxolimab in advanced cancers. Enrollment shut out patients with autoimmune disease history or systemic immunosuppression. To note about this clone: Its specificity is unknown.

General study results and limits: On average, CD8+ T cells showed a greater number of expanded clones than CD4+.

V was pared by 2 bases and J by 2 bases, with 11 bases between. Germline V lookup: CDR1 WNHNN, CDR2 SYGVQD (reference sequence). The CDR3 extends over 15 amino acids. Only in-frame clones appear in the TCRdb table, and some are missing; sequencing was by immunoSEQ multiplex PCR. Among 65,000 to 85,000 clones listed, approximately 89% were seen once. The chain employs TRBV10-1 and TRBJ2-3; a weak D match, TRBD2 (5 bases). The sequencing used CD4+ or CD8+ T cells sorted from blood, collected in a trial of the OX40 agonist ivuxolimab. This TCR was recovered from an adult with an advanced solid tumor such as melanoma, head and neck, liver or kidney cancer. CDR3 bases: TGCGCCAGCAGTGAGACTAGGTCGGTCACAGATACGCAGTATTTT. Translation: CASSETRSVTDTQYF.